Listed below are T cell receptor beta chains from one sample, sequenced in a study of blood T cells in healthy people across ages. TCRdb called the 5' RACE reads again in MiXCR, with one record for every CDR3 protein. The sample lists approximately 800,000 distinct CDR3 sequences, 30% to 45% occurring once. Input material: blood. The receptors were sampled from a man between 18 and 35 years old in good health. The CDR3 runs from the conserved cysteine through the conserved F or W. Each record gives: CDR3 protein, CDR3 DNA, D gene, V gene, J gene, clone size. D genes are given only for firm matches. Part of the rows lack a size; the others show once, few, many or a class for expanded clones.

cdr3_aa: CSAREVAGVGYTF
cdr3_nt: TGCAGTGCTAGAGAAGTCGCCGGGGTAGGCTACACCTTC
d_call: NA
v_call: TRBV20-1
j_call: TRBJ1-2
clone_size: few

cdr3_aa: CASSSTSEQETQYF
cdr3_nt: TGCGCCAGCAGCAGTACTAGCGAACAAGAGACCCAGTACTTC
d_call: TRBD2
v_call: TRBV4-1
j_call: TRBJ2-5
clone_size: NA

cdr3_aa: CAIRQTQPSGEQFF
cdr3_nt: TGTGCCATACGACAGACTCAACCCAGCGGTGAGCAGTTCTTC
d_call: NA
v_call: TRBV28
j_call: TRBJ2-1
clone_size: NA

cdr3_aa: CASTRLAGASSYNEQFF
cdr3_nt: TGTGCCAGCACACGGCTAGCGGGGGCTAGCTCCTACAATGAGCAGTTCTTC
d_call: TRBD2
v_call: TRBV9
j_call: TRBJ2-1
clone_size: NA

cdr3_aa: CSAREDAGEQFF
cdr3_nt: TGCAGTGCTAGAGAGGATGCCGGTGAGCAGTTCTTC
d_call: NA
v_call: TRBV20-1
j_call: TRBJ2-1
clone_size: few

cdr3_aa: CASSHNGGAKNEQFF
cdr3_nt: TGTGCCAGCAGCCATAACGGGGGGGCAAAGAATGAGCAGTTCTTC
d_call: TRBD2
v_call: TRBV12-3/TRBV12-4
j_call: TRBJ2-1
clone_size: NA

cdr3_aa: CASSLLLRDGRSSYEQYF
cdr3_nt: TGTGCCAGCAGCTTATTGCTCCGTGACGGGAGGAGCTCCTACGAGCAGTACTTC
d_call: TRBD2
v_call: TRBV7-6
j_call: TRBJ2-7
clone_size: once

cdr3_aa: CASSSPGTGSGELFF
cdr3_nt: TGTGCCAGCAGTTCGCCCGGGACAGGGAGCGGGGAGCTGTTTTTT
d_call: TRBD1
v_call: TRBV12-3/TRBV12-4
j_call: TRBJ2-2
clone_size: NA

cdr3_aa: CASRKTTAYEQYF
cdr3_nt: TGTGCCAGCCGGAAGACAACGGCCTACGAGCAGTACTTC
d_call: NA
v_call: TRBV6-5
j_call: TRBJ2-7
clone_size: NA

cdr3_aa: CSARDLDRAASNTGELFF
cdr3_nt: TGCAGTGCTAGAGATCTAGACAGGGCGGCATCGAACACCGGGGAGCTGTTTTTT
d_call: TRBD1
v_call: TRBV20-1
j_call: TRBJ2-2
clone_size: NA

cdr3_aa: CASSADNEGPDGYTF
cdr3_nt: TGTGCCAGCAGCGCCGATAATGAGGGGCCTGATGGCTACACCTTC
d_call: NA
v_call: TRBV25-1
j_call: TRBJ1-2
clone_size: many

cdr3_aa: CASSLDDFKTQYF
cdr3_nt: TGCGCCAGCAGCTTGGACGATTTTAAGACCCAGTACTTC
d_call: NA
v_call: TRBV5-1
j_call: TRBJ2-5
clone_size: NA